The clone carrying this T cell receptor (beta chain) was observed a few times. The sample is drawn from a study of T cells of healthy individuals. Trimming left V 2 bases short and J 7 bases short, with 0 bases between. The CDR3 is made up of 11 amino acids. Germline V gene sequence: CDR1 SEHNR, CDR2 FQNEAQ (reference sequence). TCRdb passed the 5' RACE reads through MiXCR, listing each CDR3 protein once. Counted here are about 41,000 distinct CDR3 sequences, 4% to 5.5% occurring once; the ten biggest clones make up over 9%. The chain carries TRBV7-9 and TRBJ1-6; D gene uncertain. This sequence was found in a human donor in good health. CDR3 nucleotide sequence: TGTGCCAGCAGCTTAAATTCACCCCTCCACTTT. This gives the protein CASSLNSPLHF. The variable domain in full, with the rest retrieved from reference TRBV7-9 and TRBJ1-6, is DTGVSQNPRHKITKRGQNVTFRCDPISEHNRLYWYRQTLGQGPEFLTYFQNEAQLEKSRLLSDRFSAERPKGSFSTLEIQRTEQGDSAMYLCASSLNSPLHFGNGTRLTVT.